This T cell receptor (beta chain) was observed in a study of blood T cells in healthy people across ages (dated by TCRdb to between 2015 and 2017). For context, the study as a whole: In model experiments, roughly one uniquely barcoded TCR beta cDNA molecule per two T cells was captured by template switching. To track age-related changes in TCR beta repertoire diversity, the study relied on deep sequencing normalized with unique cDNA molecular identifiers. Four age groups were formed from the donors: young (average approximately 15 years), middle-aged (more than 35), aged (under 70) and long-lived (roughly 81). To avoid experimental bias, donors of different ages were spread randomly across the sequencing lanes. Two additional independent replicas of 1 million unique cDNA reads from the same blood draw were analyzed for two donors (one aged 18 to 30 and one aged 80 or older).

The CDR3, from cysteine to phenylalanine, totals 14 residues. Only the CDR3 part of the read is kept: 42 bases, read in frame from the first base. Only a few counts were recorded for this clonotype. What this receptor recognizes is not known. At one boundary the junction diverges from the germline segment, which might be a read error. The library was obtained by 5' RACE. The instrument given in TCRdb is Illumina HiSeq 2500. A second 7 to 11 cycle PCR used a sample-barcoded 5' primer and a J-beta primer mix. Each TCR beta cDNA molecule received a unique molecular identifier from a template-switch 5' adaptor carrying 12 random nucleotides. Each sample yielded at least 2.5 million CDR3-containing paired-end reads. First-strand cDNA was synthesized from all RNA with the Mint cDNA synthesis kit, primed by a TRBC-specific oligonucleotide. After uracil-DNA glycosylase treatment, a first 18-cycle PCR used universal primers M1SS and BC2_uni_R on all cDNA. From the authors' description of their analysis: Normalization of each sample was performed by random selection of 1 million high-quality reads, each carrying a distinct molecular identifier. Reads sharing molecular identifiers were discarded rather than binned into consensus sequences. CDR3 identification, clonotype clustering and error correction used MiTCR with a Q25 quality threshold and the strictest error-elimination algorithm. A nonparametric unseen species model with Euler transformation was used to estimate lower-bound total TCR beta diversity. TCRdb cleaned the public reads at Q25 with fastp, built clones with MiXCR and kept in-frame beta chains. Rows with a matching CDR3 protein are joined into one entry that keeps the most common DNA and genes. TCRdb's processing, not the authors', yielded these V and J calls. The sample yields approximately 600,000 distinct CDR3 sequences; approximately 50% were counted once. Approximately 37% of the sample is in the top ten clones.

The roughly 37 donors, aged roughly 6 to 95 years, were systemically healthy Caucasian individuals from Russia. Around 10 milliliters of peripheral blood were drawn from each donor into EDTA-treated Vacutainer tubes. Ficoll-Paque density-gradient centrifugation was used to isolate PBMCs, with at least 7 million per sample. Total RNA, at least 5 micrograms per sample, was extracted from PBMCs with Trizol reagent. Naive CD45RAhigh/CD27high T cell percentages were measured by flow cytometry on a PBMC aliquot from every donor. Points the paper makes about the study in general: The percentage of naive T cells measured by flow cytometry correlated strongly with observed TCR beta diversity. Compared with the aged group, more naive CD4+ T cells, fewer expanded clones and increased TCR diversity were shown by the long-lived group, suggesting age selection. Estimates of total diversity from one million sequenced T cells were regarded as lower bounds and underestimates. As age increased, observed TCR beta diversity per million T cells dropped in a roughly linear way, and a significant reduction was already evident by age around 41. Bulk unsorted PBMC profiling prevented conclusive comparison of naive and antigen-experienced compartments. Because donor CMV infection status was unknown, age-related changes in expanded clonotypes were potentially confounded.

The TCR was taken from a man between 60 and 75 years old in good health. Recombination joined TRBV12-3 or TRBV12-4 with TRBJ1-2, and 8 bases in between align with TRBD1. Sequences were obtained from blood. The encoded CDR3 is CACRQGTNNYGYTF. In nucleotides, the sequence is TGTGCCTGCAGACAGGGGACGAATAACTATGGCTACACCTTC.